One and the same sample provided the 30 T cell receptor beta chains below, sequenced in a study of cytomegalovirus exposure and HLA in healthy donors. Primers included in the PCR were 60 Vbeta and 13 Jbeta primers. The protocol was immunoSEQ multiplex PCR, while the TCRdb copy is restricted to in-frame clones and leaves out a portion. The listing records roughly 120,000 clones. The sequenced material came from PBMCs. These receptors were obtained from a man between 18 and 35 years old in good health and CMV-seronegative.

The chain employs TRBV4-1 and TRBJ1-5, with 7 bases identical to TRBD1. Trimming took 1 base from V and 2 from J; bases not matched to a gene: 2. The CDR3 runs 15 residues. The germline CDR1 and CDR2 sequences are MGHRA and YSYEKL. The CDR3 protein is CASSQGTGGNQPQHF. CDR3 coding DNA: TGCGCCAGCAGCCAAGGAACAGGGGGCAATCAGCCCCAGCATTTT.

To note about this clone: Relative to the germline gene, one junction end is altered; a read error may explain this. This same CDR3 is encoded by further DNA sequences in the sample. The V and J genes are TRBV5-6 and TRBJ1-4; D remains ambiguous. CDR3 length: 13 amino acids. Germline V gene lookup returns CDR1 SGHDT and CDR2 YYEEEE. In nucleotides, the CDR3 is TGCGCCAGCAGCTCCGCGGCACAACAAAAACTGTTTTTT. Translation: CASSSAAQQKLFF.

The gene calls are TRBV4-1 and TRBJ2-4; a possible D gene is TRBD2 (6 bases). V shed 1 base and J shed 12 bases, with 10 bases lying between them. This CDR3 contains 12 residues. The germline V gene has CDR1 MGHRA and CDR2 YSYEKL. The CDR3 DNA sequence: TGCGCCAGCAGCCAAGTCGGGGGTTCTCAGTACTTC. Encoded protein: CASSQVGGSQYF.

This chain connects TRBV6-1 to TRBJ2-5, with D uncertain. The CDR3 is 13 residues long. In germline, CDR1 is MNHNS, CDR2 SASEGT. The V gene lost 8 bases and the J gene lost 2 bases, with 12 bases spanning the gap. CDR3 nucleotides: TGTGCCAGCTCCTATTCGTTACAAGAGACCCAGTACTTC. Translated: CASSYSLQETQYF.

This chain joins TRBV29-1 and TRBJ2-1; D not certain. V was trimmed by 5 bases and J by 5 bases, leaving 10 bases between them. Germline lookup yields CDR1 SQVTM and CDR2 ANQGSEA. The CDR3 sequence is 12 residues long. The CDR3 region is CSVRVSDNEQFF. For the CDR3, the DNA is TGCAGCGTTAGAGTCAGCGACAATGAGCAGTTCTTC.

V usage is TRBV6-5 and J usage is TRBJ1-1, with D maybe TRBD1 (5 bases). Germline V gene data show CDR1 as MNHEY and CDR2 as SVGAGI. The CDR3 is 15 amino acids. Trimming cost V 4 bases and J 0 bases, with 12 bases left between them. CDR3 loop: CASSSAGRMNTEAFF. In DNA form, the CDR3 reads TGTGCCAGCAGTTCCGCGGGACGGATGAACACTGAAGCTTTCTTT.

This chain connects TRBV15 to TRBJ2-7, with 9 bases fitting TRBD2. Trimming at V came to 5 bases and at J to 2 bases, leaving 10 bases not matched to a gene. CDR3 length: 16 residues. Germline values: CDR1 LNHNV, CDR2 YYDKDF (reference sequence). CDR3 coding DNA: TGTGCCACCAGCCCGGCTGAAAGCGGGGGGCCCTACGAGCAGTACTTC. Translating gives CATSPAESGGPYEQYF.

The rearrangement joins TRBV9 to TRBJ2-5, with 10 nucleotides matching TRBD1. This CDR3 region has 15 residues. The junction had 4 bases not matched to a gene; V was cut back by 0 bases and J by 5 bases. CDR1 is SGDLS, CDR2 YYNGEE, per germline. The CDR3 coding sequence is TGTGCCAGCAGCGTAGCTCAGGACAGGGGGGAGACCCAGTACTTC. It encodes CASSVAQDRGETQYF.

CDR3 region: CASSPRRGLNEKLFF. CDR3 in DNA: TGTGCCAGCAGCCCGAGGAGGGGACTTAATGAAAAACTGTTTTTT. The J gene is TRBJ1-4, the V gene TRBV7-8; maybe TRBD1 (5 bases). CDR1 is SGHVS and CDR2 is FQNEAQ in the germline V gene. This CDR3 has 15 amino acids. V was pared by 5 bases and J by 4 bases, with 14 bases between.

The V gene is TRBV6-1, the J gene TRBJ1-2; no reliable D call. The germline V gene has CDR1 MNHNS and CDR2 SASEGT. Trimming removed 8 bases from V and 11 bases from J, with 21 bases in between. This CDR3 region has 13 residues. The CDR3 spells CASQRAGGVGYTF. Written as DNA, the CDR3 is TGTGCCAGCCAAAGGGCGGGAGGCGTTGGGTACACCTTC.

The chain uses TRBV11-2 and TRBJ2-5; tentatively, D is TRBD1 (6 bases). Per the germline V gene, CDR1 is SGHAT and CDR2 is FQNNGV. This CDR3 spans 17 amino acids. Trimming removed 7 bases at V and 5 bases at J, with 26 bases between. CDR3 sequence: CASNLLPLGAPQETQYF. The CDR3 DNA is TGTGCCAGCAACCTCCTCCCACTGGGGGCTCCCCAGGAGACCCAGTACTTC.

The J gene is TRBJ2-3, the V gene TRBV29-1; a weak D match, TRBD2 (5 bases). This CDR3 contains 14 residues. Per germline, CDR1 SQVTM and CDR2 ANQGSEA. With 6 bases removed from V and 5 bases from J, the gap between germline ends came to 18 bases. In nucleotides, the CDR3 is TGCAGCGTCGCGCGGGTAGCCGGAGGAGATACGCAGTATTTT. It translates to CSVARVAGGDTQYF.

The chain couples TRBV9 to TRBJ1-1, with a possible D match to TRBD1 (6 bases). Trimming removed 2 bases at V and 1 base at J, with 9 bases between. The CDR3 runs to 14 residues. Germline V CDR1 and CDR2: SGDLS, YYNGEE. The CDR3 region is CASSVGAANTEAFF. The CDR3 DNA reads TGTGCCAGCAGCGTGGGGGCGGCGAACACTGAAGCTTTCTTT.

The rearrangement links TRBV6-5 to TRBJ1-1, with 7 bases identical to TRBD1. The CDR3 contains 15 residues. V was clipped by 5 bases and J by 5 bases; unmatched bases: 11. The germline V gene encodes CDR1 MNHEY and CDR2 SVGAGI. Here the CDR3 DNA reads TGTGCCAGCAGTACAGGACAGGCCCGGCGGACTGAAGCTTTCTTT. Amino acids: CASSTGQARRTEAFF.

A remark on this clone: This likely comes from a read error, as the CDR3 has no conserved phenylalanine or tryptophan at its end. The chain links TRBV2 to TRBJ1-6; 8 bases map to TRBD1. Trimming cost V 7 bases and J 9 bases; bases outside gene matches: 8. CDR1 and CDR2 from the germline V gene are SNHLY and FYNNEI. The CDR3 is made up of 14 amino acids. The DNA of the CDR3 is TGTGCCAGCATAAAGGACAGGGTTGGTTCACCCCTCCACCTT. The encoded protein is CASIKDRVGSPLHL.

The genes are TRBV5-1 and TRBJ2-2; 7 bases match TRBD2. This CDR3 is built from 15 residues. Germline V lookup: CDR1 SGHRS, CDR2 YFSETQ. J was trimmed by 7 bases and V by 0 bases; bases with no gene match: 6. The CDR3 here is CASSLGAGIVGELFF. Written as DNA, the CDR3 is TGCGCCAGCAGCTTGGGAGCGGGAATCGTCGGGGAGCTGTTTTTT.

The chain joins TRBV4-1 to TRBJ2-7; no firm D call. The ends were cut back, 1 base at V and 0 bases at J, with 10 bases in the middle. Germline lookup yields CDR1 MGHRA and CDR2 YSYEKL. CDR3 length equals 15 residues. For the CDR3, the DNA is TGCGCCAGCAGCCAAGGGGCAGGCAGCTCCTACGAGCAGTACTTC. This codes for CASSQGAGSSYEQYF.

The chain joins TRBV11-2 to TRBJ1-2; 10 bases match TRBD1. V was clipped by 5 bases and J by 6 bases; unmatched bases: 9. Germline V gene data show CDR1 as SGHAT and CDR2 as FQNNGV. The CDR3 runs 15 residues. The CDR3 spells CASSPRRGTGDGYTF. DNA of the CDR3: TGTGCCAGCAGCCCGCGTCGCGGGACAGGGGATGGCTACACCTTC.

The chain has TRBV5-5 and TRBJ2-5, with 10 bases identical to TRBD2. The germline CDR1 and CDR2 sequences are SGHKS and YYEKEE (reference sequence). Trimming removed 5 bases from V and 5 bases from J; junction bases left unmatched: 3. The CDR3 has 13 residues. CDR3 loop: CASSRLAGETQYF. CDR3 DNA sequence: TGTGCCAGCAGTCGACTAGCGGGTGAGACCCAGTACTTC.

The CDR3 DNA reads as TGTGCCAGCAGCGTTACAGGGGGGACGGGTGAAAAACTGTTTTTT. Translation gives CASSVTGGTGEKLFF. The V gene is TRBV9, the J gene TRBJ1-4, with 8 positions matching TRBD1. The CDR3 is 15 residues long. Germline CDR1 SGDLS, CDR2 YYNGEE. Germline trimming cut 2 bases from V and 7 bases from J; bases unmatched to any gene: 7.

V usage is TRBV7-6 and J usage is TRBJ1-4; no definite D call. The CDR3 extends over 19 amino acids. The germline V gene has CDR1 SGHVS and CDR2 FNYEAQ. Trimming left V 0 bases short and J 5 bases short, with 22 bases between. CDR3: CASSLAVRGLRGKNEKLFF. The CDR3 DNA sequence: TGTGCCAGCAGCTTAGCAGTTCGGGGTTTAAGAGGCAAGAATGAAAAACTGTTTTTT.

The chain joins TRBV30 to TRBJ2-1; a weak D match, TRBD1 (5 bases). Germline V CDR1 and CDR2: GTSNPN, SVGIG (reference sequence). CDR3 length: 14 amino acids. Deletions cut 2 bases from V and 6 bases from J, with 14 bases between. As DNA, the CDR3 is TGTGCCTGGAGTAAAGGGGTGGTGATCAATGAGCAGTTCTTC. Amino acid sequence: CAWSKGVVINEQFF.

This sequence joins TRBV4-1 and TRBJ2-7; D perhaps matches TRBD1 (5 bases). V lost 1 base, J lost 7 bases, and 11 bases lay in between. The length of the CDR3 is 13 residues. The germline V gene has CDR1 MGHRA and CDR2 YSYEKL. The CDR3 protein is CASSQGQPGEQYF. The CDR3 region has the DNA TGCGCCAGCAGCCAAGGACAGCCCGGGGAGCAGTACTTC.

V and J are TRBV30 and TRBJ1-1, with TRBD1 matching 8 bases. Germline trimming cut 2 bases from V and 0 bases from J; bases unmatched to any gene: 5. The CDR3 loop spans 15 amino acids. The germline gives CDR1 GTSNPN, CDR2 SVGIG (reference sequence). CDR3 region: CAWSLTGAMNTEAFF. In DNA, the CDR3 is TGTGCCTGGAGTTTGACAGGGGCCATGAACACTGAAGCTTTCTTT.

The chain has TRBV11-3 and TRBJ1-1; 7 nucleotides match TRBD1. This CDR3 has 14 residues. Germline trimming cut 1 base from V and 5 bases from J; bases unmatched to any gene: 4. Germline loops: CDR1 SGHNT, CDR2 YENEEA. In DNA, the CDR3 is TGTGCCAGCAGCTTAGGGGACAGCTCAACTGAAGCTTTCTTT. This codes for CASSLGDSSTEAFF.

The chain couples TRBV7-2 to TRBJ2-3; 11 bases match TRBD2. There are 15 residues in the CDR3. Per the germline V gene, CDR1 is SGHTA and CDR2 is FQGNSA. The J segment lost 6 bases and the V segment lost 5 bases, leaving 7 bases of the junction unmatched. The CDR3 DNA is TGTGCCAGCAGCCGACTAGCGGGGTCGGGGGATACGCAGTATTTT. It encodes CASSRLAGSGDTQYF.

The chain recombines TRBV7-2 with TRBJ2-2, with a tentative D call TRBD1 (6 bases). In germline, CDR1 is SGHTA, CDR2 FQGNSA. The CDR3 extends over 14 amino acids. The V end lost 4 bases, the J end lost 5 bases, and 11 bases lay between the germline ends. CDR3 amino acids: CASSSRTVTGELFF. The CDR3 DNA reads TGTGCCAGCAGCTCCCGGACAGTGACCGGGGAGCTGTTTTTT.

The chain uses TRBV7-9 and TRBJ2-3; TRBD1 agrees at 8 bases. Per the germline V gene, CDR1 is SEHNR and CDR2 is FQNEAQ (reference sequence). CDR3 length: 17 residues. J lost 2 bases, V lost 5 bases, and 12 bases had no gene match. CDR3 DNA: TGTGCCAGCAGCCGGTCCCGGGACAGGTCCCCCACAGATACGCAGTATTTT. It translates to CASSRSRDRSPTDTQYF.

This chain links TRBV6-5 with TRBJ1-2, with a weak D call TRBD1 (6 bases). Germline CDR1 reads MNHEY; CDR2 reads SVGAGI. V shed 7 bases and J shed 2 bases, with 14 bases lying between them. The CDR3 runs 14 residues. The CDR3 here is CASKPTGVNYGYTF. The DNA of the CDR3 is TGTGCCAGCAAACCGACAGGAGTCAACTATGGCTACACCTTC.

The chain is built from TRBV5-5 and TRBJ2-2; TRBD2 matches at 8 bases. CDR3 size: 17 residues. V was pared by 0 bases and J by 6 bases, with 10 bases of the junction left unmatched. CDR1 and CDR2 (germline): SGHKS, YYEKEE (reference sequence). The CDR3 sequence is CASSLDPTGGPAGELFF. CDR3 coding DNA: TGTGCCAGCAGCTTGGATCCCACGGGAGGGCCGGCCGGGGAGCTGTTTTTT.